The TCR beta chain described here comes from a study of blood T cell repertoires in COVID-19. Deletions cut 2 bases from V and 0 bases from J, with 11 bases between. The CDR3 is made up of 15 amino acids. Germline CDR1 is SGHTA and CDR2 is FQGNSA. This clone appeared a single time. Clones were sequenced by immunoSEQ multiplex PCR, and TCRdb holds only the in-frame ones, with some missing. The table lists fewer than 300,000 clones, around 81% of them singletons, with 15% to 19% in the top ten. The specimen sequenced was peripheral blood. The source is a person aged 70 to 79 with COVID-19, enrolled during active disease. The chain uses TRBV7-2 and TRBJ2-7, with D maybe TRBD1 (6 bases). In DNA form, the CDR3 reads TGTGCCAGCAGCTTATATCCAGGGGCCTCCTACGAGCAGTACTTC. The encoded protein is CASSLYPGASYEQYF. The full variable domain, its missing parts supplied by reference TRBV7-2 and TRBJ2-7, is GAGVSQSPSNKVTEKGKDVELRCDPISGHTALYWYRQSLGQGLEFLIYFQGNSAPDKSGLPSDRFSAERTGGSVSTLTIQRTQQEDSAVYLCASSLYPGASYEQYFGPGTRLTVT.